This entry features one T cell receptor (beta chain) sequence. Profiling relied on immunoSEQ multiplex PCR, and the TCRdb table lists in-frame clones only, not all of them. Altogether about 60,000 clones are present, approximately 94% being singletons, with the ten largest covering roughly 3.1%. This entry is derived from a study of T cell changes during pregnancy in multiple sclerosis. The germline V gene encodes CDR1 SQVTM and CDR2 ANQGSEA. This CDR3 region has 13 residues. The V end was cut by 3 bases, the J end by 1 base, with 9 bases between. The origin of this receptor is a female donor with multiple sclerosis, enrolled in a pregnancy study. The material sequenced was CD8+ T cells from peripheral blood mononuclear cells, taken in the second trimester of pregnancy. V usage is TRBV29-1 and J usage is TRBJ2-5; the D gene is possibly TRBD2 (6 bases). CDR3 sequence: CSVDLGGQETQYF. Written as DNA, the CDR3 is TGCAGCGTTGACCTGGGGGGCCAAGAGACCCAGTACTTC.